A single sample is the source of the 4 T cell receptor beta chains below, sequenced in a study of blood T cell repertoires in COVID-19. TCRdb keeps only in-frame clones here, not all; method: immunoSEQ multiplex PCR. In the table there are over 350,000 clones, about 89% of which are singletons. The sequenced sample was peripheral blood. These receptor sequences come from a woman aged 25 to 39 with acute or convalescent COVID-19.

The chain links TRBV11-2 to TRBJ2-5; TRBD2 matches 9 bases. The CDR3 sequence is 14 residues long. Trimming removed 6 bases from V and 1 base from J; junction bases left unmatched: 3. Per the germline V gene, CDR1 is SGHAT and CDR2 is FQNNGV. CDR3 sequence: CASRRAGGQETQYF. The CDR3 DNA follows: TGTGCCAGCAGAAGAGCGGGGGGCCAAGAGACCCAGTACTTC. The full variable domain, completed using reference TRBV11-2 and TRBJ2-5, is EAGVAQSPRYKIIEKRQSVAFWCNPISGHATLYWYQQILGQGPKLLIQFQNNGVVDDSQLPKDRFSAERLKGVDSTLKIQPAKLEDSAVYLCASRRAGGQETQYFGPGTRLLVL.

The chain combines TRBV4-1 with TRBJ2-2; TRBD1 aligns across 9 bases. The V and J ends lost 0 bases and 4 bases, in that order; junction bases with no gene match: 12. Per the germline V gene, CDR1 is MGHRA and CDR2 is YSYEKL. The CDR3 covers 19 residues. In DNA, the CDR3 is TGCGCCAGCAGCCAAGATCGACAGGGGGAGCTAACAGTCACCGGGGAGCTGTTTTTT. It is translated as CASSQDRQGELTVTGELFF.

The V gene is TRBV5-1, the J gene TRBJ2-7; no firm D call. V was shortened by 5 bases and J by 0 bases, with 9 bases between the two germline ends. CDR3 length equals 13 residues. The germline CDR1 and CDR2 sequences are SGHRS and YFSETQ. CDR3 protein: CASRRQDSYEQYF. The CDR3 bases are TGCGCCAGCAGGCGTCAGGACTCCTACGAGCAGTACTTC.

This clone was detected once. CDR3 residues: CAISAGREQYF. The CDR3 nucleotides read TGTGCCATCAGTGCGGGGAGGGAGCAGTACTTC. The chain joins TRBV10-3 to TRBJ2-7, with D possibly TRBD2 on 6 matching bases. The V end was cut by 4 bases, the J end by 7 bases, with 8 bases between. The CDR3 is 11 residues long. Germline assignment: CDR1 ENHRY and CDR2 SYGVKD.